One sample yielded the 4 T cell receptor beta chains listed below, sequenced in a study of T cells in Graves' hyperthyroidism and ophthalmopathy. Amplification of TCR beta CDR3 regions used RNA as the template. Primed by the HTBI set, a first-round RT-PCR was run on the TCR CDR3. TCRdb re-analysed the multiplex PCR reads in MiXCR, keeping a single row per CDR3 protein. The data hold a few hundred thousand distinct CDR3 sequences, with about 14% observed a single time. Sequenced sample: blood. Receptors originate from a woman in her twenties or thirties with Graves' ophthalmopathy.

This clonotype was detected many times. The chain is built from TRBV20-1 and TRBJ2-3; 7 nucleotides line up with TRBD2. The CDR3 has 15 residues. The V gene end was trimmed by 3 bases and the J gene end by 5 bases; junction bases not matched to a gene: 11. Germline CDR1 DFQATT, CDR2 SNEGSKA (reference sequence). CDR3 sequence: CSASLGGLVGDTQYF. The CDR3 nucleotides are TGCAGTGCTAGTCTCGGCGGACTAGTTGGAGATACGCAGTATTTT.

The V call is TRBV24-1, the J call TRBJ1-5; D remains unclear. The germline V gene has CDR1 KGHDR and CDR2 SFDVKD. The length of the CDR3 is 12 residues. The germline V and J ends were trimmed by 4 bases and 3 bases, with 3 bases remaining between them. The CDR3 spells CATSENNQPQHF. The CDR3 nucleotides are TGTGCCACCAGTGAAAACAATCAGCCCCAGCATTTT.

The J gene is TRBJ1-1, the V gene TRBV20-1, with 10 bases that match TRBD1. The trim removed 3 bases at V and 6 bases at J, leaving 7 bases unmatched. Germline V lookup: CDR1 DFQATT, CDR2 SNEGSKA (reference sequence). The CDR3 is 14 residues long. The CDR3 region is CSASGTGVSAEAFF. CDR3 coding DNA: TGCAGTGCTAGTGGGACAGGGGTTTCCGCTGAAGCTTTCTTT.

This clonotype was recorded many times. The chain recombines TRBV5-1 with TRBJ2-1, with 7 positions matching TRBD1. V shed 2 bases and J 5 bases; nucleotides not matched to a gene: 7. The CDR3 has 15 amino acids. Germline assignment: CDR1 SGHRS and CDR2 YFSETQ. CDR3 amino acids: CASSLQTGDHNEQFF. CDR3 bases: TGCGCCAGCAGCTTACAAACAGGGGACCACAATGAGCAGTTCTTC.